The present T cell receptor (beta chain) was sequenced within a study of beta chain features in type 1 diabetes. Study outcomes and limitations: TCRB CDR3s from Type 1 diabetes patients were moderately but significantly shorter in all four CD4+ subsets. A greater similarity of naive, central memory and Treg TCRB repertoires was seen among patients than among healthy donors.

What was sequenced were expressed TCRB transcripts, since all of the isolated RNA had been reverse transcribed. Method: immunoSEQ multiplex PCR; TCRdb's copy keeps in-frame clones and lacks some. The sample holds 450,000 or so clones; 11% are singletons and the top ten take over 0.035%. This CDR3 comprises 14 residues. CDR1 MNHEY and CDR2 SVGAGI come from the germline V gene. The V and J ends lost 0 bases and 5 bases respectively, with 7 bases between them. Worth noting for this clone: Its cognate antigen is unknown.

This sequence originates from a woman under 30 in good health. Sequencing input: naive CD4+ T cells from blood. The rearrangement joins TRBV6-5 to TRBJ2-2; D is uncertain. This CDR3 is CASSYSPVTGELFF. In nucleotides, the CDR3 is TGTGCCAGCAGTTACTCGCCGGTGACCGGGGAGCTGTTTTTT.